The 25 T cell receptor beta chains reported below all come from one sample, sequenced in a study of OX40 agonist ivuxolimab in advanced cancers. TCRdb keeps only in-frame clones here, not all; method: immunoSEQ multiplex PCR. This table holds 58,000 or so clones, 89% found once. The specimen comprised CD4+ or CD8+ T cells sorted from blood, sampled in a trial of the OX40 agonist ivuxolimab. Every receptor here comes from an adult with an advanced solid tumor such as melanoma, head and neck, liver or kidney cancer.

The CDR3 loop reads CASTTDRGNEKLFF. For the CDR3, the DNA is TGTGCCAGCACTACGGACAGGGGTAATGAAAAACTGTTTTTT. The chain combines TRBV2 with TRBJ1-4; TRBD1 matches at 9 bases. Germline V gene sequence: CDR1 SNHLY, CDR2 FYNNEI. The CDR3 length is 14 residues. Unmatched junction bases numbered 4, after V lost 7 bases and J lost 4 bases.

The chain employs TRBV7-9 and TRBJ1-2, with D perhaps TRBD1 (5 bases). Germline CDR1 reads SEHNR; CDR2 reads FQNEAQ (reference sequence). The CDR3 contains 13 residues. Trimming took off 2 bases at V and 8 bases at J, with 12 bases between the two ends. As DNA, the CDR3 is TGTGCCAGCAGCTTACCCAGGGAGCGCGGCTACACCTTC. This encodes CASSLPRERGYTF.

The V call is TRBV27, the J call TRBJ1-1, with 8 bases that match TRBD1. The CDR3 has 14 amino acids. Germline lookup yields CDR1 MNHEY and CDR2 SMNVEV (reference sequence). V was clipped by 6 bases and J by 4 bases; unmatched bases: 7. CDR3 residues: CASRHRGIGTEAFF. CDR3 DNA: TGTGCCAGCAGACACAGGGGGATCGGCACTGAAGCTTTCTTT.

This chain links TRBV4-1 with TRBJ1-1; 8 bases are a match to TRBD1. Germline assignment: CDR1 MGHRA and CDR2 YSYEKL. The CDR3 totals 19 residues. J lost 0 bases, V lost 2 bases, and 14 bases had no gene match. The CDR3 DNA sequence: TGCGCCAGCAGCCAACTCCGGACAGGGAGACTGTTCATGAACACTGAAGCTTTCTTT. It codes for CASSQLRTGRLFMNTEAFF.

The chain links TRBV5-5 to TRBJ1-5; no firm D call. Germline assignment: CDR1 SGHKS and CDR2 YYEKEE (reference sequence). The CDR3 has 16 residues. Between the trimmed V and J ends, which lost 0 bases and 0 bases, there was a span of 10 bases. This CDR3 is CASSLEAFGSNQPQHF. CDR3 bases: TGTGCCAGCAGCTTGGAGGCTTTCGGTAGCAATCAGCCCCAGCATTTT.

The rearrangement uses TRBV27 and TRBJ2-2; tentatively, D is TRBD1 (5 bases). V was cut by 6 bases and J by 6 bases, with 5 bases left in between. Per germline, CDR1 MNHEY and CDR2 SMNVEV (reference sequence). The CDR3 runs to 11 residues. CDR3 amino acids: CASRQAGELFF. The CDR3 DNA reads TGTGCCAGCAGACAGGCCGGGGAGCTGTTTTTT.

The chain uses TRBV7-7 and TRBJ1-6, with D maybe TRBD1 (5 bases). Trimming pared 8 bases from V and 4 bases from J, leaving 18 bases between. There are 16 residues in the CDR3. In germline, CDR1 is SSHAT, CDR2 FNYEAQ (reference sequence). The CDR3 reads CASCPIGDSYNSPLHF. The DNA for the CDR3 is TGTGCCAGCTGCCCGATCGGGGACTCATATAATTCACCCCTCCACTTT.

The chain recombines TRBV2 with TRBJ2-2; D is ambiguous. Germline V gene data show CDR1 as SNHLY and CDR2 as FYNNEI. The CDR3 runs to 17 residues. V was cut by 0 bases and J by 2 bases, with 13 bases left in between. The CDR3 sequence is CASSEALGTRNTGELFF. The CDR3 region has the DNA TGTGCCAGCAGTGAAGCGCTGGGAACCCGCAACACCGGGGAGCTGTTTTTT.

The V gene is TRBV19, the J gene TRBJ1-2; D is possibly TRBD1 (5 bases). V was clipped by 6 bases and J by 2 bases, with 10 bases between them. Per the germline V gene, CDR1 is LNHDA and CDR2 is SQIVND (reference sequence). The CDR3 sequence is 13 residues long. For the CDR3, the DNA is TGTGCCAGTAGCCGGGGCCGGAACTATGGCTACACCTTC. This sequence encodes CASSRGRNYGYTF.

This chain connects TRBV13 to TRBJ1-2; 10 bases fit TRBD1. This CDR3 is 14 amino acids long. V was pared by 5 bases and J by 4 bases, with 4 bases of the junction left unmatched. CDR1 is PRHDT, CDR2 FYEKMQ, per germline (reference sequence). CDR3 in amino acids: CASSQGQGRYGYTF. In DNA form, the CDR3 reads TGTGCCAGCAGCCAGGGACAGGGGCGCTATGGCTACACCTTC.

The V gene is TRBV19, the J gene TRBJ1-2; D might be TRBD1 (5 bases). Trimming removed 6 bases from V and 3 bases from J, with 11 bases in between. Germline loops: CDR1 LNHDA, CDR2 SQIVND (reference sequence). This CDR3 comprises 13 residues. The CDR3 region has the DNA TGTGCCAGTAGGCAGGGTGGAGACTATGGCTACACCTTC. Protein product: CASRQGGDYGYTF. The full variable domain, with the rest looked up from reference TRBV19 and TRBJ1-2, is DGGITQSPKYLFRKEGQNVTLSCEQNLNHDAMYWYRQDPGQGLRLIYYSQIVNDFQKGDIAEGYSVSREKKESFPLTVTSAQKNPTAFYLCASRQGGDYGYTFGSGTRLTVV.

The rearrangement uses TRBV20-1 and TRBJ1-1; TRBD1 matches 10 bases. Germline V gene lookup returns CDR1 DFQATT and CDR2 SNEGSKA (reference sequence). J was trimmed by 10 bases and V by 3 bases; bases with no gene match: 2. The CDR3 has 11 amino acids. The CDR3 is CSASRDRGAFF. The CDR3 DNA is TGCAGTGCTAGTAGGGACAGGGGAGCTTTCTTT.

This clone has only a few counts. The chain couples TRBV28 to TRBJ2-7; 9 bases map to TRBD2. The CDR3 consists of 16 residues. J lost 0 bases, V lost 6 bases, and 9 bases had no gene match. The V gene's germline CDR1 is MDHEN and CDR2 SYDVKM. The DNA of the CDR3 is TGTGCCAGCAGCTTCCCACTAGCGGGTTTCTCCTACGAGCAGTACTTC. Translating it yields CASSFPLAGFSYEQYF.

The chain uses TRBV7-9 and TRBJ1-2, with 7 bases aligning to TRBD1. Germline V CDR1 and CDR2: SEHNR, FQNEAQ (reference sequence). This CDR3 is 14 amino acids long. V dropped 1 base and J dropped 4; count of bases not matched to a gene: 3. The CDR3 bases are TGTGCCAGCAGCTTAGGGGACAGAAGCTATGGCTACACCTTC. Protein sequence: CASSLGDRSYGYTF.

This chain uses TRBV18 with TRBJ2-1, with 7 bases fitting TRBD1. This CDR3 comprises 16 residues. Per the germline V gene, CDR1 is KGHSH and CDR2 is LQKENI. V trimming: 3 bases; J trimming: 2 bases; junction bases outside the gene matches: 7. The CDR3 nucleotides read TGTGCCAGCTCACCCCAGGGACAGCTAGCCTACAATGAGCAGTTCTTC. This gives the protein CASSPQGQLAYNEQFF.

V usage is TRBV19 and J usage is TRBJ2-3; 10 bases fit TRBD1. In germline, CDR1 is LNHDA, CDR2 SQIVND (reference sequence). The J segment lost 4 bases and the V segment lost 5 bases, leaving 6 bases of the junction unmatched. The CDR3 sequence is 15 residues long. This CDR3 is CASSWGTGVADTQYF. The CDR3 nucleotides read TGTGCCAGTAGTTGGGGGACAGGGGTGGCAGATACGCAGTATTTT.

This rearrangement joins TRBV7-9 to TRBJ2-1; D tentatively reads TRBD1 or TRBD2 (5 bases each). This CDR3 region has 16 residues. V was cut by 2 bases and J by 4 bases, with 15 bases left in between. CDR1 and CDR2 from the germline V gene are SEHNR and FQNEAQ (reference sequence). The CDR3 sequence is CASSLHGGVGYNEQFF. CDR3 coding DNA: TGTGCCAGCAGCTTACATGGGGGAGTGGGTTACAATGAGCAGTTCTTC.

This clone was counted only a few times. The CDR3: CASSLVPPQTQPQHF. DNA for the CDR3: TGCGCCAGCAGCTTGGTCCCGCCACAGACTCAGCCCCAGCATTTT. The rearrangement links TRBV5-1 to TRBJ1-5; D is ambiguous. Germline assignment: CDR1 SGHRS and CDR2 YFSETQ. V lost 0 bases and J lost 6, with 13 bases in between. This CDR3 contains 15 residues.

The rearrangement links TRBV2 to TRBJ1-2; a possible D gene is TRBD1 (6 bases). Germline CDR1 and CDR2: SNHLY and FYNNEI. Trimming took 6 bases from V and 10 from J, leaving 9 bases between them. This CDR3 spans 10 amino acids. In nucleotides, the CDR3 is TGTGCCAGCAGGGCAGGGGACTACACCTTC. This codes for CASRAGDYTF.

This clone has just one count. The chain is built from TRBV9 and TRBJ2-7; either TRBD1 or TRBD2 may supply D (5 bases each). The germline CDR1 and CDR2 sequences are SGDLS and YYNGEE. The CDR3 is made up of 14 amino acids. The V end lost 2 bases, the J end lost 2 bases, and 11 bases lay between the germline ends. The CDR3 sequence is CASSVGTGTYEQYF. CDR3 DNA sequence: TGTGCCAGCAGCGTTGGGACGGGGACCTACGAGCAGTACTTC.

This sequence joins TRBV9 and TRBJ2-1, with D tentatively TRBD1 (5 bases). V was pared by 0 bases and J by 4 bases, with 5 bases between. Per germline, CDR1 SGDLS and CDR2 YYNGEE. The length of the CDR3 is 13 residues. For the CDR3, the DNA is TGTGCCAGCAGCGTAGGGACATACAATGAGCAGTTCTTC. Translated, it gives CASSVGTYNEQFF.

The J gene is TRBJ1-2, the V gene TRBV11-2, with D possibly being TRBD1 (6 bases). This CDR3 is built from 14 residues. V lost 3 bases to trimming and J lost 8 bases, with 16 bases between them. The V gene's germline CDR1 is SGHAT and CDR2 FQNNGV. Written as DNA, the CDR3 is TGTGCCAGCAGCTTCACAGGGACGCCTTGGGGCTACACCTTC. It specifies CASSFTGTPWGYTF. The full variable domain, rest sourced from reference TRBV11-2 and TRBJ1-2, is EAGVAQSPRYKIIEKRQSVAFWCNPISGHATLYWYQQILGQGPKLLIQFQNNGVVDDSQLPKDRFSAERLKGVDSTLKIQPAKLEDSAVYLCASSFTGTPWGYTFGSGTRLTVV.

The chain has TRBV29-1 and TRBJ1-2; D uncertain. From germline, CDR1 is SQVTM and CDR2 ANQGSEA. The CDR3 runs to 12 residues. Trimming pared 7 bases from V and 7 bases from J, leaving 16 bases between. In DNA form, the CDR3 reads TGCAGCGCTCCAGTGAATCGGTTTGGCTACACCTTC. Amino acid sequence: CSAPVNRFGYTF. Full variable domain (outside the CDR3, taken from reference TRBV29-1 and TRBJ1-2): SAVISQKPSRDICQRGTSLTIQCQVDSQVTMMFWYRQQPGQSLTLIATANQGSEATYESGFVIDKFPISRPNLTFSTLTVSNMSPEDSSIYLCSAPVNRFGYTFGSGTRLTVV.

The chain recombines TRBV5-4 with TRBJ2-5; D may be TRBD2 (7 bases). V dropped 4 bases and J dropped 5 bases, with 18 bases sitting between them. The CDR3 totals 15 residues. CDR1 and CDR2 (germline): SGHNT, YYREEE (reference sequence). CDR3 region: CASSRPGGRPETQYF. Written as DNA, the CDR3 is TGTGCCAGCAGCCGCCCGGGGGGCCGCCCGGAGACCCAGTACTTC.

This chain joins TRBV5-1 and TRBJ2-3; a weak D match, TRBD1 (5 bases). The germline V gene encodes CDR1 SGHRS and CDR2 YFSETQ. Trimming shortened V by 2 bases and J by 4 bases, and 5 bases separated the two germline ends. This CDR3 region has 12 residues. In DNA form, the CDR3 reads TGCGCCAGCAGCTTAGGGGCAGATACGCAGTATTTT. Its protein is CASSLGADTQYF.